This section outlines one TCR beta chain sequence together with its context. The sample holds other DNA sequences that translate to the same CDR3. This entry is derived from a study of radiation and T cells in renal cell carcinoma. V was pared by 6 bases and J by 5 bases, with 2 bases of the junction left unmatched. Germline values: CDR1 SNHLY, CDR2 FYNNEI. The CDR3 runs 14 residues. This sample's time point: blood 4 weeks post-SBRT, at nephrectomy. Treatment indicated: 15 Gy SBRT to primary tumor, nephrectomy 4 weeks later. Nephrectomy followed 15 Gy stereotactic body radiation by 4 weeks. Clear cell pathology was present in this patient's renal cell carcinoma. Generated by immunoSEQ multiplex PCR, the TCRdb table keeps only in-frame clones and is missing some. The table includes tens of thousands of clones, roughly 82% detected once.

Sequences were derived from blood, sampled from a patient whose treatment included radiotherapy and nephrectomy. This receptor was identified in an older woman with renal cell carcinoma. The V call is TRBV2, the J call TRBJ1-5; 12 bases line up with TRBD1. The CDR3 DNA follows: TGTGCCAGCAGCGGGACAGGGGGCGATCAGCCCCAGCATTTT. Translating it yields CASSGTGGDQPQHF.